This entry lists 26 T cell receptor beta chains sequenced from one sample in a study of neurological immune-mediated disorders (dated by TCRdb to about 2019). The library was produced with 5' RACE. The reads were generated on an Illumina HiSeq 2500. Using fastp trimming at Q25 and MiXCR clonotype assembly, TCRdb reanalyzed the public sequencing data and kept in-frame beta chains. Under each unique CDR3 protein, matching rows form one entry showing the most common genes and DNA. This sample comprises more than 70,000 distinct CDR3 sequences, 17% of them detected only once. The top ten constitute approximately 15% of the sample. Specimen: PBMCs. The receptors here all came from a woman in her 40s in good health.

The sample holds many counts of this clonotype. The CDR3 is CASALLNADTQYF. The CDR3 region has the DNA TGTGCCAGCGCCCTTTTAAACGCAGATACGCAGTATTTT. V and J are TRBV27 and TRBJ2-3, with D unclear. V was trimmed by 8 bases and J by 4 bases, leaving 13 bases between them. The germline V gene has CDR1 MNHEY and CDR2 SMNVEV (reference sequence). There are 13 residues in the CDR3.

This clonotype was picked up many times. The V call is TRBV5-1, the J call TRBJ2-6; D might be TRBD2 (5 bases). Germline assignment: CDR1 SGHRS and CDR2 YFSETQ. Between the trimmed V and J ends, which lost 4 bases and 4 bases, there was a span of 21 bases. The CDR3 is 18 amino acids. The CDR3 bases are TGCGCCAGCAGCCAGATAGCGAACAGCCCCCGGGGGGCCAACGTCCTGACTTTC. Its protein is CASSQIANSPRGANVLTF.

This clonotype showed up many times. The V and J genes are TRBV4-1 and TRBJ1-1, with a weak D call TRBD1 (6 bases). The CDR3 runs 19 residues. From germline, CDR1 is MGHRA and CDR2 YSYEKL. V was pared by 0 bases and J by 0 bases, with 20 bases between. The CDR3 coding sequence is TGCGCCAGCAGCCAAGATTCAAGAACAGGGCCCGGGGTGAACACTGAAGCTTTCTTT. It codes for CASSQDSRTGPGVNTEAFF.

This clonotype has only one observation. J is TRBJ1-2 and V is TRBV4-2, with D possibly TRBD1 on 5 matching bases. Deletions cut 4 bases from V and 4 bases from J, with 16 bases between. Germline V gene data show CDR1 as LGHNA and CDR2 as YNFKEQ. This CDR3 spans 15 amino acids. CDR3 region: CASSPGGGLGYGYTF. CDR3 DNA sequence: TGTGCCAGCAGCCCCGGCGGGGGATTGGGCTATGGCTACACCTTC.

This clonotype was recorded at least ten times. This chain links TRBV9 with TRBJ2-5; the D gene could be TRBD1 or TRBD2 (5 bases each). Germline V gene lookup returns CDR1 SGDLS and CDR2 YYNGEE. The CDR3 covers 13 residues. V was trimmed by 0 bases and J by 5 bases, leaving 8 bases between them. The DNA of the CDR3 is TGTGCCAGCAGCGTAGCCAGGGACGAGACCCAGTACTTC. Translating it yields CASSVARDETQYF. Full variable domain (remainder filled in from reference TRBV9 and TRBJ2-5): DSGVTQTPKHLITATGQRVTLRCSPRSGDLSVYWYQQSLDQGLQFLIQYYNGEERAKGNILERFSAQQFPDLHSELNLSSLELGDSALYFCASSVARDETQYFGPGTRLLVL.

The table lists this clonotype with many counts. The rearrangement joins TRBV29-1 to TRBJ1-2; unclear D gene. V lost 2 bases and J lost 8, with 12 bases in between. CDR3 length equals 12 residues. Germline lookup yields CDR1 SQVTM and CDR2 ANQGSEA. CDR3 DNA: TGCAGCGTTGAATGGGCTCTGGGGGGCTACACCTTC. It encodes CSVEWALGGYTF.

The chain has TRBV18 and TRBJ1-2; D ambiguous. Looked up from germline, CDR1 is KGHSH and CDR2 is LQKENI. The CDR3 has 13 residues. With 2 bases removed from V and 6 bases from J, the gap between germline ends came to 10 bases. CDR3 in amino acids: CASSPSSGNGYTF. The CDR3, as DNA: TGTGCCAGCTCACCAAGTTCAGGAAATGGCTACACCTTC.

This clonotype was found many times. The V call is TRBV6-5, the J call TRBJ2-5, with 12 positions matching TRBD2. CDR1 MNHEY and CDR2 SVGAGI come from the germline V gene. V was clipped by 6 bases and J by 0 bases; unmatched bases: 5. The CDR3 is 16 residues long. CDR3 sequence (DNA): TGTGCCAGCAGCAAGACTAGCGGGGGACACCAAGAGACCCAGTACTTC. It yields the protein CASSKTSGGHQETQYF.

About this clonotype itself: The junction and the germline gene differ at one end; a read error may be behind it. The chain is built from TRBV5-1 and TRBJ1-6; D gene unclear. CDR1 is SGHRS and CDR2 is YFSETQ in the germline V gene. The CDR3 extends over 17 amino acids. The CDR3 sequence is CASNLEVTPTGNSPLHF. Here the CDR3 DNA reads TGCGCCAGCAACTTGGAAGTGACCCCGACGGGTAATTCACCCCTCCACTTT.

This clonotype was detected many times. The rearrangement joins TRBV2 to TRBJ2-5; possibly TRBD1 for D (6 bases). The germline gives CDR1 SNHLY, CDR2 FYNNEI. The V and J ends lost 2 bases and 2 bases respectively, with 12 bases between them. The CDR3 has 15 amino acids. DNA for the CDR3: TGTGCCAGCAGTGAACAACGGGACACACAAGAGACCCAGTACTTC. It codes for CASSEQRDTQETQYF. Using reference TRBV2 and TRBJ2-5 for the parts outside the CDR3, the full variable domain is EPEVTQTPSHQVTQMGQEVILRCVPISNHLYFYWYRQILGQKVEFLVSFYNNEISEKSEIFDDQFSVERPDGSNFTLKIRSTKLEDSAMYFCASSEQRDTQETQYFGPGTRLLVL.

The chain combines TRBV20-1 with TRBJ1-3; possibly TRBD1 for D (6 bases). This CDR3 is built from 13 residues. V dropped 6 bases and J dropped 0 bases, with 9 bases sitting between them. CDR1 and CDR2 from the germline V gene are DFQATT and SNEGSKA (reference sequence). The CDR3 sequence: CSALQGSGNTIYF. CDR3 bases: TGCAGTGCCTTACAGGGCTCTGGAAACACCATATATTTT.

Remarks on this clonotype: In this CDR3 the conserved last residue, phenylalanine or tryptophan, is missing, so a read error is likely. The chain is built from TRBV11-1 and TRBJ2-3; D gene uncertain. Germline assignment: CDR1 SGHAT and CDR2 FQDESV (reference sequence). This CDR3 spans 15 amino acids. V was trimmed by 5 bases and J by 3 bases, leaving 15 bases between them. CDR3 DNA sequence: TGTGCCAGCAGCCAGGACGCAGACCTTACAGATACGCAGTATCTT. Protein sequence: CASSQDADLTDTQYL.

This clonotype occurred many times. J is TRBJ2-3 and V is TRBV10-3, with a tentative D call TRBD2 (5 bases). The CDR3 spans 14 residues. With 10 bases removed from V and 2 bases from J, the gap between germline ends came to 16 bases. Germline V CDR1 and CDR2: ENHRY, SYGVKD. The CDR3 reads CATVSGVVTDTQYF. The CDR3 DNA reads as TGTGCCACCGTGTCCGGGGTGGTCACAGATACGCAGTATTTT.

This clonotype was found many times. The V and J genes are TRBV6-6 and TRBJ1-6; 7 nucleotides line up with TRBD1. There are 16 residues in the CDR3. CDR1 is MNHNY, CDR2 SVGAGI, per germline (reference sequence). With 0 bases clipped from V and 3 bases from J, the junction kept 2 bases outside the gene matches. As DNA, the CDR3 is TGTGCCAGCAGTTACTCGAGGGACAGCTATAATTCACCCCTCCACTTT. This translates into CASSYSRDSYNSPLHF.

This chain links TRBV5-1 with TRBJ1-2; possibly TRBD1 for D (5 bases). This CDR3 has 12 residues. V dropped 6 bases and J dropped 3 bases, with 9 bases sitting between them. CDR1 is SGHRS, CDR2 YFSETQ, per germline. The CDR3 region is CASTGSDYGYTF. The CDR3 DNA reads as TGCGCCAGCACAGGGAGCGACTATGGCTACACCTTC.

This clonotype was seen many times. J is TRBJ2-1 and V is TRBV6-6; 7 bases agree with TRBD1. The CDR3 extends over 16 amino acids. CDR1 and CDR2 (germline): MNHNY, SVGAGI (reference sequence). V lost 5 bases and J lost 5; bases outside the gene matches: 12. CDR3 loop: CASSRPGQFIDNEQFF. CDR3 coding DNA: TGTGCCAGCAGTCGACCGGGACAGTTCATAGACAATGAGCAGTTCTTC.

This clonotype was detected many times. The chain links TRBV3-1 to TRBJ1-4; no definite D call. The CDR3 runs to 16 residues. From germline, CDR1 is LGHDT and CDR2 YNNKEL (reference sequence). Trimming removed 0 bases from V and 8 bases from J, with 16 bases in between. CDR3: CASSQDWMAHREKLFF. The CDR3 bases are TGTGCCAGCAGCCAAGATTGGATGGCCCATAGAGAAAAACTGTTTTTT. Supplemented by reference TRBV3-1 and TRBJ1-4, the full variable domain reads DTAVSQTPKYLVTQMGNDKSIKCEQNLGHDTMYWYKQDSKKFLKIMFSYNNKELIINETVPNRFSPKSPDKAHLNLHINSLELGDSAVYFCASSQDWMAHREKLFFGSGTQLSVL.

This clonotype appeared many times. The rearrangement joins TRBV27 to TRBJ1-5; 8 nucleotides line up with TRBD1. V lost 5 bases to trimming and J lost 5 bases; unmatched junction nucleotides: 11. CDR1 MNHEY and CDR2 SMNVEV come from the germline V gene (reference sequence). The CDR3 is made up of 16 amino acids. CDR3 sequence: CASSTRWTGRDQPQHF. As DNA, the CDR3 is TGTGCCAGCAGTACCAGGTGGACAGGGAGGGATCAGCCCCAGCATTTT.

This clonotype appeared many times. The rearrangement uses TRBV9 and TRBJ1-3; no clear D gene. CDR1 and CDR2 (germline): SGDLS, YYNGEE. The CDR3 runs 14 residues. The germline V and J ends were trimmed by 0 bases and 0 bases, with 4 bases remaining between them. The CDR3 DNA reads as TGTGCCAGCAGCGTAGAGAGCTCTGGAAACACCATATATTTT. Its translation: CASSVESSGNTIYF.

This clonotype was detected many times. The rearrangement uses TRBV20-1 and TRBJ1-1; unclear D gene. From germline, CDR1 is DFQATT and CDR2 SNEGSKA (reference sequence). Trimming took off 3 bases at V and 6 bases at J, with 11 bases between the two ends. The CDR3 is made up of 12 amino acids. CDR3 in amino acids: CSARGRFAEAFF. As DNA, the CDR3 is TGCAGTGCTAGGGGGAGGTTCGCTGAAGCTTTCTTT.

This clonotype was observed at least ten times. The J gene is TRBJ1-5, the V gene TRBV12-3 or TRBV12-4; 9 bases map to TRBD1. J gave up 6 bases and V 5 bases, and 5 bases lay outside the gene matches. The CDR3 extends over 14 amino acids. The CDR3 reads CASSTTGGGQPQHF. CDR3 DNA sequence: TGTGCCAGCAGTACAACAGGGGGCGGTCAGCCCCAGCATTTT.

This clonotype was observed a handful of times. The rearrangement joins TRBV5-1 to TRBJ1-2; D uncertain. Trimming left V 4 bases short and J 4 bases short, with 17 bases between. There are 15 residues in the CDR3. Germline CDR1 SGHRS, CDR2 YFSETQ. The DNA of the CDR3 is TGCGCCAGCAGCCTGGAGCGCGGCACCAGCTATGGCTACACCTTC. This translates into CASSLERGTSYGYTF.

V and J are TRBV5-5 and TRBJ2-4; TRBD2 matches at 8 bases. Germline CDR1 and CDR2: SGHKS and YYEKEE (reference sequence). V lost 4 bases to trimming and J lost 8 bases; unmatched junction nucleotides: 11. This CDR3 contains 15 residues. CDR3 protein: CASSGGQREFDIQYF. DNA for the CDR3: TGTGCCAGCAGCGGGGGCCAGCGGGAGTTTGACATTCAGTACTTC.

There are many counts of this clonotype. This chain links TRBV7-9 with TRBJ2-1; 10 bases are a match to TRBD2. The germline V gene has CDR1 SEHNR and CDR2 FQNEAQ (reference sequence). The junction had 7 bases not matched to a gene; V was cut back by 6 bases and J by 2 bases. This CDR3 comprises 16 residues. The chain's CDR3 is CASSQKAGGPYNEQFF. CDR3 DNA: TGTGCCAGCAGTCAAAAAGCGGGGGGGCCCTACAATGAGCAGTTCTTC. The variable domain in full, completed from reference TRBV7-9 and TRBJ2-1, reads DTGVSQNPRHKITKRGQNVTFRCDPISEHNRLYWYRQTLGQGPEFLTYFQNEAQLEKSRLLSDRFSAERPKGSFSTLEIQRTEQGDSAMYLCASSQKAGGPYNEQFFGPGTRLTVL.

This clonotype showed up many times. V gene TRBV7-2 combines with J gene TRBJ2-1; D may be TRBD1 or TRBD2 (5 bases each). Trimming took off 4 bases at V and 2 bases at J, with 12 bases between the two ends. Germline assignment: CDR1 SGHTA and CDR2 FQGNSA. The CDR3 contains 15 residues. The CDR3 spells CASSSGTRAYNEQFF. DNA of the CDR3: TGTGCCAGCAGCTCCGGGACCCGGGCCTACAATGAGCAGTTCTTC.

This clonotype has a single count. A much larger clone differs from this one at a single base, so this may be a read error. The rearrangement uses TRBV6-6 and TRBJ1-2, with D possibly TRBD1 on 6 matching bases. With 6 bases removed from V and 4 bases from J, the gap between germline ends came to 15 bases. CDR1 and CDR2 (germline): MNHNY, SVGAGI (reference sequence). This CDR3 comprises 14 residues. The CDR3 DNA sequence: TGTGCCAGCAGGCCGGGACATGTCATCTATGGCTACACCTTC. Residues: CASRPGHVIYGYTF.